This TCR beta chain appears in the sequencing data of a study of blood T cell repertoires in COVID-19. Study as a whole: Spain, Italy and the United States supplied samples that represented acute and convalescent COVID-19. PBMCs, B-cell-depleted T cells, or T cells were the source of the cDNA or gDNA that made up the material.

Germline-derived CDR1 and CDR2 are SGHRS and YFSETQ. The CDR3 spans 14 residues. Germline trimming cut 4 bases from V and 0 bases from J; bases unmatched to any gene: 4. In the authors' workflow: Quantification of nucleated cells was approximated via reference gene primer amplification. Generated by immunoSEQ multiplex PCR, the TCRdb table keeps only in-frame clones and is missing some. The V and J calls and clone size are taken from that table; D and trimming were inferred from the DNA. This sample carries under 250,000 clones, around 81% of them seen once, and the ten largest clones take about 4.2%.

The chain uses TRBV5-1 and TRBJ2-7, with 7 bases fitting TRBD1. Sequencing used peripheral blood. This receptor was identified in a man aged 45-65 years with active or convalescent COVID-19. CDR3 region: CASSERTGSYEQYF. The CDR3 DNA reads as TGCGCCAGCAGCGAGAGGACAGGCTCCTACGAGCAGTACTTC.